A single sample gave rise to the 10 T cell receptor beta chains below, sequenced in a study of cytomegalovirus exposure and HLA in healthy donors. PCR involved 60 Vbeta and 13 Jbeta primers. Produced via immunoSEQ multiplex PCR; TCRdb's table is partial and in-frame only. The data contain some 140,000 clones, roughly 83% of them seen just once; the ten biggest clones take up approximately 3%. The source material was PBMCs. Receptor source: a female donor in good health and CMV-seronegative.

In its sample, this clone was seen a few times. This chain joins TRBV5-1 and TRBJ1-1; D is unresolved. Trimming removed 0 bases from V and 3 bases from J, with 6 bases in between. This CDR3 is built from 13 residues. CDR1 is SGHRS, CDR2 YFSETQ, per germline. The CDR3 region has the DNA TGCGCCAGCAGCTTGGACAGTTACACTGAAGCTTTCTTT. Translated: CASSLDSYTEAFF.

To note about this clone: Relative to the germline gene, one junction end is altered; a read error may explain this. The V and J genes are TRBV25-1 and TRBJ2-1, with 10 bases identical to TRBD1. Germline V gives CDR1 MGHDK, CDR2 SYGVNS. The CDR3 has 12 amino acids. The CDR3 sequence: CASSGGGTGEVF. The CDR3 nucleotides read TGTGCCAGCAGTGGGGGGGGGACAGGGGAAGTCTTC.

The V and J genes are TRBV10-3 and TRBJ2-3, with 7 bases matching TRBD2. Germline V CDR1 and CDR2: ENHRY, SYGVKD. CDR3 length: 18 residues. V lost 0 bases and J lost 0; bases outside the gene matches: 9. The CDR3 loop is CAISESSGGLGSTDTQYF. In nucleotides, the CDR3 is TGTGCCATCAGTGAGTCGTCGGGAGGATTGGGTAGCACAGATACGCAGTATTTT.

The chain joins TRBV5-1 to TRBJ2-2; 7 bases fit TRBD1. This CDR3 region has 15 residues. Looked up from germline, CDR1 is SGHRS and CDR2 is YFSETQ. V was clipped by 4 bases and J by 1 base; unmatched bases: 4. The CDR3 sequence is CASSPRTGNTGELFF. CDR3 in DNA: TGCGCCAGCAGCCCTAGGACAGGGAACACCGGGGAGCTGTTTTTT.

The rearrangement links TRBV6-1 to TRBJ2-7, with D unresolved. This CDR3 has 14 amino acids. Deletions cut 5 bases from V and 3 bases from J, with 14 bases between. CDR1 is MNHNS, CDR2 SASEGT, per germline. The DNA of the CDR3 is TGTGCCAGCAGTCCGAGCAGGTCCTTCTACGAGCAGTACTTC. Residues: CASSPSRSFYEQYF.

J is TRBJ2-3 and V is TRBV4-3, with 7 bases aligning to TRBD1. This CDR3 is 16 amino acids long. Germline assignment: CDR1 LGHNA and CDR2 YSLEER. V shed 0 bases, J shed 1 base, and the junction held 4 bases outside the gene matches. CDR3 in DNA: TGCGCCAGCAGCCAAGAGGGCACAGGGGGCACAGATACGCAGTATTTT. The encoded protein is CASSQEGTGGTDTQYF.

This chain joins TRBV5-4 and TRBJ2-3; 8 positions match TRBD1. Germline lookup yields CDR1 SGHNT and CDR2 YYREEE (reference sequence). V dropped 6 bases and J dropped 4; count of bases not matched to a gene: 7. This CDR3 contains 14 residues. The CDR3 reads CASKLGQASDTQYF. The CDR3 coding sequence is TGTGCCAGCAAATTGGGACAGGCCTCAGATACGCAGTATTTT.

This clone was found once. The chain is built from TRBV7-9 and TRBJ2-2, with D tentatively TRBD2 (6 bases). Germline values: CDR1 SEHNR, CDR2 FQNEAQ (reference sequence). The ends were cut back, 6 bases at V and 4 bases at J, with 18 bases in the middle. CDR3 size: 16 residues. The CDR3 sequence is CASSRRGFSSTGELFF. For the CDR3, the DNA is TGTGCCAGCAGTCGACGGGGGTTTTCGAGCACCGGGGAGCTGTTTTTT.

This clone was found once. J is TRBJ2-7 and V is TRBV12-5; 8 bases match TRBD1. The J segment lost 1 base and the V segment lost 1 base, leaving 6 bases of the junction unmatched. The CDR3 consists of 16 residues. The germline V gene has CDR1 LGHNT and CDR2 FRNRAP. The CDR3 reads CASGLDYTGGSYEQYF. The CDR3, as DNA: TGTGCTAGTGGTTTGGATTATACAGGGGGGTCCTACGAGCAGTACTTC.

The chain has TRBV6-1 and TRBJ1-3; 7 bases map to TRBD1. Germline-derived CDR1 and CDR2 are MNHNS and SASEGT. Germline trimming cut 5 bases from V and 4 bases from J; bases unmatched to any gene: 8. The CDR3 covers 15 residues. The CDR3 region has the DNA TGTGCCAGCAGTTCAGGGGGACAAAGGGGAAACACCATATATTTT. It encodes CASSSGGQRGNTIYF.